A single T cell receptor beta chain is shown here with its context. These data belong to a study of control samples from healthy donors and cancer patients. Trimming left V 6 bases short and J 5 bases short, with 13 bases between. CDR3 length equals 13 residues. Germline loops: CDR1 PRHDT, CDR2 FYEKMQ (reference sequence). Assay: immunoSEQ multiplex PCR; the TCRdb copy retains only in-frame clones and omits some. The sample holds about 160,000 clones; roughly 90% are singletons and the top ten take more than 10%. The clonotype was recovered from a man aged 25 to 40 in good health. The rearrangement uses TRBV13 and TRBJ2-5, with a possible D match to TRBD1 (6 bases). The material sequenced was blood. CDR3 residues: CASRSRGIETQYF. Here the CDR3 DNA reads TGTGCCAGCAGATCTAGGGGGATCGAGACCCAGTACTTC. Full variable domain (remainder filled in from reference TRBV13 and TRBJ2-5): AAGVIQSPRHLIKEKRETATLKCYPIPRHDTVYWYQQGPGQDPQFLISFYEKMQSDKGSIPDRFSAQQFSDYHSELNMSSLELGDSALYFCASRSRGIETQYFGPGTRLLVL.